A selection of T cell receptor beta chains follows, all from one sample in a study of T cell responses to AZD1222 COVID-19 vaccine. TCRdb keeps only in-frame clones here, not all; method: immunoSEQ multiplex PCR. The sample shows approximately 110,000 clones, just under 90% of them seen only once. The sample here was peripheral blood, taken on day 0 of AZD1222 vaccination. The receptors were sampled from an adult in good health. Both conserved end residues are part of each CDR3. A D gene is named only where the DNA matches it firmly. The size entry is marked missing in some rows and otherwise reads once, few, many or a size class.

CDR3 protein | CDR3 DNA | J gene | clone size | V gene | D gene
CASSVSGGAGNEQFF | TGTGCCAGCAGTGTAAGCGGGGGGGCCGGCAATGAGCAGTTCTTC | TRBJ2-1 | - | TRBV6-6 | TRBD2
CASGRNRGRVTEAFF | TGTGCCAGCGGCCGAAACAGGGGGCGCGTCACTGAAGCTTTCTTT | TRBJ1-1 | - | TRBV7-8 | TRBD1
CASSLAMEGRDEQYF | TGTGCCAGCAGCTTAGCGATGGAGGGTCGCGACGAGCAGTACTTC | TRBJ2-7 | - | TRBV7-6 | -
CASRRGEGYTF | TGTGCCAGCAGGCGAGGGGAAGGCTACACCTTC | TRBJ1-2 | once | TRBV28 | -
CASRGGPGLNLPGEQFF | TGTGCCAGCAGGGGGGGTCCAGGCCTCAACCTCCCGGGGGAGCAGTTCTTC | TRBJ2-1 | - | TRBV3-1/TRBV3-2 | -
CASSESQGKNEQFF | TGTGCCAGCAGTGAATCCCAGGGTAAGAATGAGCAGTTCTTC | TRBJ2-1 | - | TRBV6-1 | -
CASSQGPGASYEQYF | TGTGCCAGCAGCCAGGGTCCCGGGGCCTCGTACGAGCAGTACTTC | TRBJ2-7 | once | TRBV4-2 | -
CASSVDVEFAAFF | TGTGCCAGCAGCGTAGATGTGGAGTTTGCAGCTTTCTTT | TRBJ1-1 | - | TRBV9 | -
CASSPPSGSAEAFF | TGTGCCAGCTCACCACCAAGTGGGTCGGCGGAAGCTTTCTTT | TRBJ1-1 | - | TRBV18 | -
CASSPAGGYEQYF | TGTGCCAGCAGTCCCGCAGGGGGCTACGAGCAGTACTTC | TRBJ2-7 | - | TRBV27 | TRBD1
CASSLTGRGRDGYTF | TGTGCCAGCAGCTTGACAGGGAGAGGTAGGGATGGCTACACCTTC | TRBJ1-2 | - | TRBV3-1/TRBV3-2 | TRBD1
CATSRERRSPGNTIYF | TGTGCCACCAGCAGGGAACGAAGGTCTCCAGGCAACACCATATATTTT | TRBJ1-3 | few | TRBV15 | -
CATRDQGQPQHF | TGTGCCACCAGGGACCAAGGTCAGCCCCAGCATTTT | TRBJ1-5 | - | TRBV24-1 | -
CASSWDRHTEAFF | TGTGCCAGCAGCTGGGACAGACACACTGAAGCTTTCTTT | TRBJ1-1 | - | TRBV5-8 | TRBD1
CASSPMTSGTDTQYF | TGTGCCAGCAGCCCAATGACTAGCGGCACAGATACGCAGTATTTT | TRBJ2-3 | - | TRBV11-2 | TRBD2
CAWSQGRRGNQPQHF | TGTGCCTGGAGCCAAGGCAGGAGAGGCAATCAGCCCCAGCATTTT | TRBJ1-5 | - | TRBV30 | -
CASSPGTSGAYEQYF | TGTGCCAGCAGCCCGGGGACTAGCGGAGCCTACGAGCAGTACTTC | TRBJ2-7 | once | TRBV11-2 | TRBD2
CASSFGISNQPQHF | TGTGCCAGCAGTTTTGGTATAAGCAATCAGCCCCAGCATTTT | TRBJ1-5 | - | TRBV27 | -
CASSPSQVEDGYTF | TGTGCCAGCTCACCAAGTCAGGTGGAAGATGGCTACACCTTC | TRBJ1-2 | once | TRBV18 | -
CASSPRGFYGYTF | TGTGCCAGCAGTCCGAGGGGGTTCTATGGCTACACCTTC | TRBJ1-2 | - | TRBV6-5 | -
CASSLRDSYEQYF | TGTGCCAGCAGTTTACGGGACAGCTACGAGCAGTACTTC | TRBJ2-7 | - | TRBV27 | TRBD1
CASSPILGPSEQYF | TGTGCCAGCAGCCCCATTTTGGGACCAAGCGAGCAGTACTTC | TRBJ2-7 | - | TRBV9 | -
CAISDDSGANVLTF | TGTGCCATCAGTGACGACTCTGGGGCCAACGTCCTGACTTTC | TRBJ2-6 | - | TRBV10-3 | -
CASSADSYEQYF | TGTGCCAGCAGTGCCGACAGCTACGAGCAGTACTTC | TRBJ2-7 | - | TRBV25-1 | -
CASSFGTGSNSPLHF | TGTGCCAGCAGTTTTGGGACAGGTTCTAATTCACCCCTCCACTTT | TRBJ1-6 | - | TRBV27 | TRBD1
CASSFAGRSNQPQHF | TGTGCCAGCAGCTTCGCAGGTAGGAGCAATCAGCCCCAGCATTTT | TRBJ1-5 | - | TRBV5-6 | -
CSARASINQPQHF | TGCAGCGCTCGGGCCTCCATTAATCAGCCCCAGCATTTT | TRBJ1-5 | - | TRBV29-1 | -